These T cell receptor beta chains were read from a single sample in a study of T cells after yellow fever vaccination. Each CDR3 protein is one row after TCRdb ran MiXCR on the 5' RACE reads. The sample includes approximately 70,000 distinct CDR3 sequences, around 7.1% of them seen just once. The specimen comprised CD8+ T cells sorted from PBMCs, sampled about 10 days after the first yellow fever vaccination. These receptor sequences come from a man aged 18-30 years who received the YFV17D yellow fever vaccine. Each CDR3 is given with its conserved first and last residue. D genes are given only for firm matches. Expanded clones are given a class, and other clones once, few, many or no size at all.

TRBV11-2	NA	NA	TRBJ2-1	TGTGCCAGCACCACTCGGGCGGGGAGCAGGTATGAGCAGTTCTTC	CASTTRAGSRYEQFF
TRBV12-3/TRBV12-4	many	NA	TRBJ2-2	TGTGCCAGCAGTTTATCTTCCGTGAACACCGGGGAGCTGTTTTTT	CASSLSSVNTGELFF
TRBV13	many	NA	TRBJ2-1	TGTGCCAGCAGCTTAGCATCGGGTGAGCAGTTCTTC	CASSLASGEQFF
TRBV20-1	many	TRBD2	TRBJ2-3	TGCAGTGCTCGGACTAGCGGGGGGGAGGAGTATTTT	CSARTSGGEEYF
TRBV7-2	many	TRBD2	TRBJ2-3	TGTGCCAGCAGCTGGGGACTAGCGGACACAGATACGCAGTATTTT	CASSWGLADTDTQYF
TRBV7-9	many	NA	TRBJ2-5	TGTGCCAGCAGCTTTCAAGAGACCCAGTACTTC	CASSFQETQYF
TRBV20-1	many	TRBD2	TRBJ2-3	TGCAGTGCTAGACTCCCCTATAGGGGCGGGGGGGCAGTGGATACGCAGTATTTT	CSARLPYRGGGAVDTQYF
TRBV7-9	NA	NA	TRBJ2-1	TGTGCCAGCAGAAGAGGACTAACCTATAATGAGCAGTTCTTC	CASRRGLTYNEQFF
TRBV10-3	many	TRBD1	TRBJ2-1	TGTGCCATCAGTGAGACCATACAGGGGCCCGGCTACAATGAGCAGTTCTTC	CAISETIQGPGYNEQFF
TRBV30	NA	TRBD1	TRBJ1-1	TGTGCCTGGAGTTCCCGAGGGGGCCGTACCACTGAAGCTTTCTTT	CAWSSRGGRTTEAFF
TRBV7-2	many	NA	TRBJ2-3	TGTGCCAGCAGCTTTTCCGGGGTAGGGGATACGCAGTATTTT	CASSFSGVGDTQYF
TRBV12-3/TRBV12-4	few	NA	TRBJ1-5	TGTGCCAGCAGTTCCGGGAAAAATCAGCCCCAGCATTTT	CASSSGKNQPQHF
TRBV11-2	many	NA	TRBJ2-7	TGTGCCAGCTCCGGAGGGGGGCCCTCCTACGAGCAGTACTTC	CASSGGGPSYEQYF
TRBV4-1	many	TRBD1	TRBJ2-1	TGCGCCAGCCGAGACAGGGTCAGCTCCTACAATGAGCAGTTCTTC	CASRDRVSSYNEQFF
TRBV19	many	TRBD2	TRBJ2-5	TGTGCCAGTAGCTTGACTAGCGGGGGGTTTGAGACCCAGTACTTC	CASSLTSGGFETQYF
TRBV19	few	TRBD1	TRBJ2-1	TGTGCCAGTAGTGTTGGGACAGGGGGATACAATGAGCAGTTCTTC	CASSVGTGGYNEQFF
TRBV13	few	TRBD2	TRBJ2-3	TGTGCCAGCAGCTCCTGGGGAGGGGTAGCGGATACGCAGTATTTT	CASSSWGGVADTQYF
TRBV4-3	many	TRBD2	TRBJ2-3	TGCGCCAGCAGCCAAACGCTTCCGGGACTAGCCGATCTAGATACGCAGTATTTT	CASSQTLPGLADLDTQYF
TRBV6-5	NA	TRBD1	TRBJ1-5	TGTGCCAGCAGTCTACCGGGACAGGGCAATCAGCCCCAGCATTTT	CASSLPGQGNQPQHF
TRBV6-1	NA	TRBD1	TRBJ2-1	TGTGCCAGCAGACACCAGGGACAGGGACACTACAATGAGCAGTTCTTC	CASRHQGQGHYNEQFF
TRBV6-1	few	NA	TRBJ2-7	TGTGCCAGCAGTGTCTTCGGGCAGTTGTACGAGCAGTACTTC	CASSVFGQLYEQYF
TRBV7-2	many	NA	TRBJ2-3	TGTGCCAGCAGCACCGGGCCAACCCTCACAGATACGCAGTATTTT	CASSTGPTLTDTQYF
TRBV5-8	many	TRBD2	TRBJ2-1	TGTGCCAGCAGCTTGGACGGTAGCGGGGTGTATGAGCAGTTCTTC	CASSLDGSGVYEQFF
TRBV6-5	few	NA	TRBJ1-5	TGTGCCAGCAGAGCGGCCGGCGCTTATAGCAATCAGCCCCAGCATTTT	CASRAAGAYSNQPQHF
TRBV7-3	many	NA	TRBJ1-1	TGTGCCAGCAGCCCCCAGGGTAGTATGAACACTGAAGCTTTCTTT	CASSPQGSMNTEAFF
TRBV10-3	many	NA	TRBJ2-3	TGTGCCATCGGTAGCGAAGGGGGCACAGATACGCAGTATTTT	CAIGSEGGTDTQYF
TRBV21-1	NA	NA	TRBJ1-6	TGTGCCAGCAGCAAAGCCCGGCCGGGACATCTTCAATGGGGCTATAATTCACCCCTCCACTTT	CASSKARPGHLQWGYNSPLHF
TRBV7-7	many	NA	TRBJ2-2	TGTGCCAGCAGCGCGTATGACGGGGAGCTGTTTTTT	CASSAYDGELFF
TRBV6-2/TRBV6-3	NA	NA	TRBJ1-4	TGTGCCAGCAGTCCAGTCTCGACGGAAAAACTGTTTTTT	CASSPVSTEKLFF
TRBV28	many	NA	TRBJ1-4	TGTGCCAGCAGTTTTGAGGGGACGGGTGAAAAACTGTTTTTT	CASSFEGTGEKLFF
TRBV10-3	many	NA	TRBJ2-3	TGTGCCATCCGCCACACAGATACGCAGTATTTT	CAIRHTDTQYF
TRBV12-3/TRBV12-4	few	TRBD1	TRBJ2-1	TGTGCCAGCAGTCCCGCATTGCGGGACAGGGGTTTCGTTAATGAGCAGTTCTTC	CASSPALRDRGFVNEQFF
TRBV7-2	many	TRBD2	TRBJ2-3	TGTGCCAGCAGCTTGGGACTAGCGGGGGGTAATACGCAGTATTTT	CASSLGLAGGNTQYF
TRBV4-3	many	NA	TRBJ1-2	TGCGCCAGCAGCGGCGGTGACTATGGCTACACCTTC	CASSGGDYGYTF
TRBV12-3/TRBV12-4	NA	NA	TRBJ2-2	TGTGCCAGCAGTCCGTGGACAGCGACGACCGGGGAGCTGTTTTTT	CASSPWTATTGELFF
TRBV13	many	NA	TRBJ1-2	TGTGCCAGCAGCTTACCCCTCCGGCCTAACTATGGCTACACCTTC	CASSLPLRPNYGYTF
TRBV20-1	NA	TRBD2	TRBJ2-3	TGCTGTGCTAGAGATCGGAGCGGGGGAGGCACATTCACAGATACGCAGTATTTT	CCARDRSGGGTFTDTQYF
TRBV5-6	many	NA	TRBJ2-1	TGTGCCAGCCGGGACGGAAGAAACAATGAGCAGTTCTTC	CASRDGRNNEQFF
TRBV7-6	many	TRBD1	TRBJ2-7	TGTGCCAGCAGCCCGCGACAGGGGGGCTTCCACGAGCAGTACTTC	CASSPRQGGFHEQYF